This T cell receptor (beta chain) was retrieved from a study of tumour-infiltrating T cells in Burkitt lymphoma. Repertoires were generated with immunoSEQ multiplex PCR, while TCRdb's copy carries only in-frame clones and drops some. The profile covers about 46,000 clones, with roughly 31% appearing a single time and 2.5% to 3.5% taken by the ten largest. This CDR3 spans 14 amino acids. V lost 2 bases to trimming and J lost 7 bases, with 12 bases between them. The germline V gene encodes CDR1 SGHRS and CDR2 YFSETQ. Specimen: tumor tissue. The sequence derives from a human donor with Burkitt lymphoma. This chain joins TRBV5-1 and TRBJ1-4; D is possibly TRBD1 (5 bases). The CDR3 loop reads CASSFGQGGEKLFF. CDR3 in DNA: TGCGCCAGCAGCTTTGGGCAGGGTGGTGAAAAACTGTTTTTT.